A single T cell receptor (beta chain) is shown here with its context. The data were obtained in a study of shared clonotypes between healthy human individuals. Overall study: The cohort comprised a couple of women and a few men. Their ages spanned 18 to 49 years.

The test was conducted at deep level. Sequenced by immunoSEQ multiplex PCR; TCRdb stores in-frame clones only, minus some. The sample lists 400,000 to 500,000 clones, about 80% occurring once. Healthy and HIV-negative, the adult donors had no recent acute infections or vaccinations. The sequence was collected from a woman in her thirties or forties in good health. Some clones in this sample may be carry-over from other donors' samples. The specimen sequenced was PBMCs.

The CDR3 DNA reads TGTGCCAGCAGCCCCACAGACAGTTTAAGCTCCTACAATGAGCAGTTCTTC. Its protein is CASSPTDSLSSYNEQFF. The gene calls are TRBV7-6 and TRBJ2-1; D perhaps matches TRBD1 (5 bases). There are 17 residues in the CDR3. Germline V gives CDR1 SGHVS, CDR2 FNYEAQ. Trimming took 5 bases from V and 0 from J, leaving 17 bases between them.